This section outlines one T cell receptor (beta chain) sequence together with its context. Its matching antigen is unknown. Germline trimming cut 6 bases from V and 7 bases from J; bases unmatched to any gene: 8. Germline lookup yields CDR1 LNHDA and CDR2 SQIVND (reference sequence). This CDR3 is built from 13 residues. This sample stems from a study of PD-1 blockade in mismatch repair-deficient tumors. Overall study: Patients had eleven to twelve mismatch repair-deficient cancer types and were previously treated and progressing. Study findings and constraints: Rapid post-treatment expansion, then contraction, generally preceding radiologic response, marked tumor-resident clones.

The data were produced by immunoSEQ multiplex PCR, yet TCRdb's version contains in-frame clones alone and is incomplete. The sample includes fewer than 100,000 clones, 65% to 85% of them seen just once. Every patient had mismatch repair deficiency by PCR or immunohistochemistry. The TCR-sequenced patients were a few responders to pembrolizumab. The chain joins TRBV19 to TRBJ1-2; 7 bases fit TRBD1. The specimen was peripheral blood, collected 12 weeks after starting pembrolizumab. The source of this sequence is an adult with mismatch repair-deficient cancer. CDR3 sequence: CASSPDREAGYTF. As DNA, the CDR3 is TGTGCCAGTAGCCCCGACAGGGAAGCTGGCTACACCTTC.